This T cell receptor beta chain is drawn from a study of regulatory T cells in long-lasting Graves disease. A few counts support this clonotype. Deletions cut 2 bases from V and 6 bases from J, with 10 bases between. The CDR3 consists of 14 residues. CDR1 is SGHAT and CDR2 is FQDESV in the germline V gene (reference sequence). The time point was: newly diagnosed GD, antithyroid drugs for less than 3 months. Making the TCR library involved RNA that had been extracted from PBMCs. Arm-PCR of CDR3 regions with iRepertoire HTBI primers generated TCR beta libraries. TCRdb independently ran MiXCR on the multiplex PCR reads; one entry per CDR3 protein. The sample records about 220,000 distinct CDR3 sequences, roughly 19% being singletons. The same sample was also studied in work on T cells in Graves' hyperthyroidism and ophthalmopathy. From that report: TCR CDR3 regions were first amplified by RT-PCR with HTBI primers.

This chain links TRBV11-1 with TRBJ2-2; possibly TRBD1 for D (5 bases). This clonotype originated in a woman under 40 with Graves disease. Sequenced material: peripheral blood mononuclear cells (PBMCs), taken at new diagnosis, from a patient treated with antithyroid drugs. CDR3 in DNA: TGTGCCAGCAGCTTATCGGCAGGGTCCGGGGAGCTGTTTTTT. It is translated as CASSLSAGSGELFF.